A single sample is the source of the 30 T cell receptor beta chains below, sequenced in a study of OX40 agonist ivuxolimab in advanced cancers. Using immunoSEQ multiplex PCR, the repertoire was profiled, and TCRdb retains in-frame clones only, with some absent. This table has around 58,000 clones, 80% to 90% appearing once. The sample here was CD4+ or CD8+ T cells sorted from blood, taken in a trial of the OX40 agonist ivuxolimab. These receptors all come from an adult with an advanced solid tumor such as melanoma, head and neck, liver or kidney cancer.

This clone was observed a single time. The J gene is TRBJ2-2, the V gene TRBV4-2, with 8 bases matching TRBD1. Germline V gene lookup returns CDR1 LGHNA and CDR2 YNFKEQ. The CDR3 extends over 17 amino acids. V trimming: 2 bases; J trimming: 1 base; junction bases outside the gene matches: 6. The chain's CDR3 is CASSQPYRGKNTGELFF. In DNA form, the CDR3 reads TGTGCCAGCAGCCAACCGTACAGGGGGAAGAACACCGGGGAGCTGTTTTTT.

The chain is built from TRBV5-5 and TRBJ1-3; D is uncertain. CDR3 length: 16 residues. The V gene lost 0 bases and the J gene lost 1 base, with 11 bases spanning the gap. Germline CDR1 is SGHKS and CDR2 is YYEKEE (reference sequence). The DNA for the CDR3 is TGTGCCAGCAGCTTGGTAGGGCCCGCATCTGGAAACACCATATATTTT. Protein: CASSLVGPASGNTIYF.

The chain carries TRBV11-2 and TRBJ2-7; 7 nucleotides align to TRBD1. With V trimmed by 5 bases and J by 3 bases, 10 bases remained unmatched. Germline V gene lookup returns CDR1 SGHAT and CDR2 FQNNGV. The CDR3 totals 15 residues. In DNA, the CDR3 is TGTGCCAGCAGCCCGCGACCGACAGGGAGCTACGAGCAGTACTTC. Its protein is CASSPRPTGSYEQYF.

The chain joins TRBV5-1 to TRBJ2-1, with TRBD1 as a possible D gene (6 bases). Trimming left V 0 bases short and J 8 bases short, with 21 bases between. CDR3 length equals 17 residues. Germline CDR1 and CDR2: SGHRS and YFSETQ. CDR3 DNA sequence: TGCGCCAGCAGCTTGGCCCTATTAATACAGGGAAGACATGAGCAGTTCTTC. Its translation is CASSLALLIQGRHEQFF.

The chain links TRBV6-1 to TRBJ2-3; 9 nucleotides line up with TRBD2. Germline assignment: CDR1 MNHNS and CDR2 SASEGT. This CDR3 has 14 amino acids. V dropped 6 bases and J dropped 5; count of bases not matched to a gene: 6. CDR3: CASRGGGALDTQYF. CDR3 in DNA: TGTGCCAGCAGGGGCGGGGGGGCTTTAGATACGCAGTATTTT.

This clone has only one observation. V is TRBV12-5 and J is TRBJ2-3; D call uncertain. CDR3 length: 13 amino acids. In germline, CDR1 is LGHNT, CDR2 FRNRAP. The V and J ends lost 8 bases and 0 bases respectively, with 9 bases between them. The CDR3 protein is CASSRMSTDTQYF. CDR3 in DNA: TGTGCTAGTAGCCGGATGAGCACAGATACGCAGTATTTT.

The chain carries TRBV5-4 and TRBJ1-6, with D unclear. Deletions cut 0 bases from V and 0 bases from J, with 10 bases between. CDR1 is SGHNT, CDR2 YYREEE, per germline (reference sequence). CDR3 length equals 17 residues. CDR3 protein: CASSLATASSYNSPLHF. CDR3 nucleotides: TGTGCCAGCAGCTTGGCAACAGCCAGCTCCTATAATTCACCCCTCCACTTT.

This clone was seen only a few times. The CDR3 region is CSVLQPGNTIYF. The CDR3 DNA sequence: TGCAGCGTTCTACAGCCTGGAAACACCATATATTTT. The genes are TRBV29-1 and TRBJ1-3; D remains unclear. The germline V gene has CDR1 SQVTM and CDR2 ANQGSEA. The length of the CDR3 is 12 residues. Trimming shortened V by 5 bases and J by 2 bases, and 7 bases separated the two germline ends. The entire variable domain, with the rest obtained from reference TRBV29-1 and TRBJ1-3, is as follows: SAVISQKPSRDICQRGTSLTIQCQVDSQVTMMFWYRQQPGQSLTLIATANQGSEATYESGFVIDKFPISRPNLTFSTLTVSNMSPEDSSIYLCSVLQPGNTIYFGEGSWLTVV.

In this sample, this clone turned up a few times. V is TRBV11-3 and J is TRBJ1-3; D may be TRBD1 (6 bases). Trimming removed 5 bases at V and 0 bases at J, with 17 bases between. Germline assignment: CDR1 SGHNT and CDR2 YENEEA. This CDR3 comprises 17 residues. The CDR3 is CASSLYSGVGSGNTIYF. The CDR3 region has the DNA TGTGCCAGCAGCCTCTATTCAGGGGTTGGCTCTGGAAACACCATATATTTT.

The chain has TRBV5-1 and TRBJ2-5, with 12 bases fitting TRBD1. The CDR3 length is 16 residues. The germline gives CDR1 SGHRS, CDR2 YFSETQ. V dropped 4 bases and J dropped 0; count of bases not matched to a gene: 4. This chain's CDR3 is CASSPGTGGYQETQYF. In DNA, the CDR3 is TGCGCCAGCAGCCCGGGGACAGGGGGCTACCAAGAGACCCAGTACTTC.

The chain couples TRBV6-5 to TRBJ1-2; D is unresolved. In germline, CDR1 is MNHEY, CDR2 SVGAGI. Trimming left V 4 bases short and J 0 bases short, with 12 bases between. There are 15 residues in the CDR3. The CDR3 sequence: CASSSLPGSNYGYTF. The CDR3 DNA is TGTGCCAGCAGTTCCTTGCCGGGATCTAACTATGGCTACACCTTC.

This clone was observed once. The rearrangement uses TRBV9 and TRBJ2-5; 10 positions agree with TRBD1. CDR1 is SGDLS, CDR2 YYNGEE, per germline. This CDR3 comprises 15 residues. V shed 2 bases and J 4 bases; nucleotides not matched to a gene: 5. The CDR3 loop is CASSVGQGVTETQYF. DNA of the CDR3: TGTGCCAGCAGCGTCGGACAGGGGGTTACAGAGACCCAGTACTTC.

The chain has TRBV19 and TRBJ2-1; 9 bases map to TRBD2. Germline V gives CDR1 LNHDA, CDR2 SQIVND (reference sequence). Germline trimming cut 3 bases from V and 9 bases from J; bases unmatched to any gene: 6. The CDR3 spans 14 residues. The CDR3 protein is CASSISTSGSEQFF. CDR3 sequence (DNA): TGTGCCAGTAGTATTTCGACTAGCGGAAGTGAGCAGTTCTTC.

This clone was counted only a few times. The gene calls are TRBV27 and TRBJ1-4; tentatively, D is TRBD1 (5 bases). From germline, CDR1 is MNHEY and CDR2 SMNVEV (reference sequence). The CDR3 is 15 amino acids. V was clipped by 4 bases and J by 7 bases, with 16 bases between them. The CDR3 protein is CASSSISDRGEKLFF. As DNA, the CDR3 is TGTGCCAGCAGTTCCATCTCAGACAGAGGTGAAAAACTGTTTTTT.

The CDR3 is CASSSGLIQETQYF. Written as DNA, the CDR3 is TGTGCCAGCAGCTCGGGACTCATCCAAGAGACCCAGTACTTC. The chain is built from TRBV5-4 and TRBJ2-5; TRBD2 might be the D (6 bases). The CDR3 is 14 residues long. The V gene's germline CDR1 is SGHNT and CDR2 YYREEE (reference sequence). The V end was cut by 3 bases, the J end by 1 base, with 10 bases between. Full variable domain (remainder filled in from reference TRBV5-4 and TRBJ2-5): ETGVTQSPTHLIKTRGQQVTLRCSSQSGHNTVSWYQQALGQGPQFIFQYYREEENGRGNFPPRFSGLQFPNYSSELNVNALELDDSALYLCASSSGLIQETQYFGPGTRLLVL.

The CDR3 loop reads CASSQDGTNLHGYTF. CDR3 bases: TGCGCCAGCAGCCAAGATGGTACGAATTTACATGGCTACACCTTC. The chain uses TRBV4-3 and TRBJ1-2; D call uncertain. Trimming cost V 0 bases and J 6 bases, with 14 bases left between them. This CDR3 comprises 15 residues. Per the germline V gene, CDR1 is LGHNA and CDR2 is YSLEER.

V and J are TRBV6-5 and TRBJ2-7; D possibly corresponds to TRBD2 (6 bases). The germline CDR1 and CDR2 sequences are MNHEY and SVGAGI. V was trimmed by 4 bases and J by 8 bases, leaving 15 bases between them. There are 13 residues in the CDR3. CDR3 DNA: TGTGCCAGCAGTTCTTGGCCGGGGGAACAGCAGTACTTC. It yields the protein CASSSWPGEQQYF.

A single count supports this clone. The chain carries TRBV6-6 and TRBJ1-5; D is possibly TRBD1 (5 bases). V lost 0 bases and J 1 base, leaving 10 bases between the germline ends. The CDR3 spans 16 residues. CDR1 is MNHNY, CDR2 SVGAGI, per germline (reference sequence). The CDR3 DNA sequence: TGTGCCAGCAGTTACTCGAGGCCAGGGAGCAATCAGCCCCAGCATTTT. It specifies CASSYSRPGSNQPQHF.

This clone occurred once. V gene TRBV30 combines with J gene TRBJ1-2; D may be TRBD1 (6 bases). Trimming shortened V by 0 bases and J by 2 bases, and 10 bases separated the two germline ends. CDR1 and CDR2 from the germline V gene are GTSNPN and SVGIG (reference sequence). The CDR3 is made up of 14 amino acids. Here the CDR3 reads CAWSVDRTNYGYTF. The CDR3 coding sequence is TGTGCCTGGAGTGTAGACAGGACGAACTATGGCTACACCTTC. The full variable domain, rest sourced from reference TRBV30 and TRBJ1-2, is SQTIHQWPATLVQPVGSPLSLECTVEGTSNPNLYWYRQAAGRGLQLLFYSVGIGQISSEVPQNLSASRPQDRQFILSSKKLLLSDSGFYLCAWSVDRTNYGYTFGSGTRLTVV.

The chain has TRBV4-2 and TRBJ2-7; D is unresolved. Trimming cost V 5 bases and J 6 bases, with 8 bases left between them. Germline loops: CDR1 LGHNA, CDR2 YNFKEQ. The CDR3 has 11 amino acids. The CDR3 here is CASSGLSEQYF. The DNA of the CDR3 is TGTGCCAGCAGCGGCCTAAGCGAGCAGTACTTC.

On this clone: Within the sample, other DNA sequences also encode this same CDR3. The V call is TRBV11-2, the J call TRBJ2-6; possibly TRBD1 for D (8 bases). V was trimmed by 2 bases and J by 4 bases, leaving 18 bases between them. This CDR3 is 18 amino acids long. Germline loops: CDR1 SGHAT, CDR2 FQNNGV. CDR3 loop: CASSLRPTGGAGANVLTF. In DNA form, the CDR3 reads TGTGCCAGCAGCTTAAGGCCAACAGGGGGGGCGGGGGCCAACGTCCTGACTTTC. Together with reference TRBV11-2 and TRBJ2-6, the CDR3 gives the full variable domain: EAGVAQSPRYKIIEKRQSVAFWCNPISGHATLYWYQQILGQGPKLLIQFQNNGVVDDSQLPKDRFSAERLKGVDSTLKIQPAKLEDSAVYLCASSLRPTGGAGANVLTFGAGSRLTVL.

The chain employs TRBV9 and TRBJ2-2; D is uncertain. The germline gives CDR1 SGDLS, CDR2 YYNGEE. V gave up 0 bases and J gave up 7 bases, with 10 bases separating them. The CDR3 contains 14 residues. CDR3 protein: CASSVGGIGGELFF. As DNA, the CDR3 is TGTGCCAGCAGCGTAGGTGGGATAGGCGGGGAGCTGTTTTTT.

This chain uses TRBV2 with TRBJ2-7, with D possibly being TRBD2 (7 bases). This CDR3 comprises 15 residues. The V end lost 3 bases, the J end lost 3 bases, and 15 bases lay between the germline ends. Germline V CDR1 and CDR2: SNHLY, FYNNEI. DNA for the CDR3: TGTGCCAGCAGTGAGGCCAACAGGGAGGGCTACGAGCAGTACTTC. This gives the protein CASSEANREGYEQYF.

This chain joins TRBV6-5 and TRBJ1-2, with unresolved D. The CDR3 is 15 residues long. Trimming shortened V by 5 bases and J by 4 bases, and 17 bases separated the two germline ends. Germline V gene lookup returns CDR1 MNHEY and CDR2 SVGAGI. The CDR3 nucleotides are TGTGCCAGCAGTCCTGTACTGACCCCTACCTATGGCTACACCTTC. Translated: CASSPVLTPTYGYTF.

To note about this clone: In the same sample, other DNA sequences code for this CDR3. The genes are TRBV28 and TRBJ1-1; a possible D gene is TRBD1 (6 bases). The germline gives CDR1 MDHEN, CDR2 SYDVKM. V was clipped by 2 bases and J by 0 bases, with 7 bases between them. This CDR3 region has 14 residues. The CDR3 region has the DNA TGTGCCAGCAGTTTAGGGGGGCTGAACACTGAAGCTTTCTTT. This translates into CASSLGGLNTEAFF.

The CDR3 reads CASSYRVGQGALEQYF. The CDR3, as DNA: TGTGCCAGCAGTTACCGAGTGGGACAGGGCGCGCTCGAGCAGTACTTC. The genes are TRBV6-6 and TRBJ2-7, with TRBD1 matching 9 bases. From germline, CDR1 is MNHNY and CDR2 SVGAGI (reference sequence). The CDR3 is 16 residues long. The V gene end was trimmed by 2 bases and the J gene end by 6 bases; junction bases not matched to a gene: 11.

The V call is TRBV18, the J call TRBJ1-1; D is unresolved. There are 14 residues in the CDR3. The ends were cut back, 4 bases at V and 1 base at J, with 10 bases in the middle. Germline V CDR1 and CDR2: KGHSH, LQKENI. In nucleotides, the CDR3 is TGTGCCAGCTCACACCCGACCGAGAACACTGAAGCTTTCTTT. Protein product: CASSHPTENTEAFF.

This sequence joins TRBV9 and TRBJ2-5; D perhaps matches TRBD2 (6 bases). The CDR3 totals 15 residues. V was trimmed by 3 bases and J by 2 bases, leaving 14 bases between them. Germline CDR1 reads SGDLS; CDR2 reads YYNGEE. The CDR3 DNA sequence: TGTGCCAGCAGCGGACCCGGGACTCCTCAAGAGACCCAGTACTTC. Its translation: CASSGPGTPQETQYF.

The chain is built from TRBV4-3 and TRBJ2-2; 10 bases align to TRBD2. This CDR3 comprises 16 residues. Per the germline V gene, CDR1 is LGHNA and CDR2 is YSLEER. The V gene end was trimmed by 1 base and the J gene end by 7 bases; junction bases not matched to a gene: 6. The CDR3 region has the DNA TGCGCCAGCAGCCAAGGCCAGCGGGGGGGTCTCGGGGAGCTGTTTTTT. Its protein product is CASSQGQRGGLGELFF.

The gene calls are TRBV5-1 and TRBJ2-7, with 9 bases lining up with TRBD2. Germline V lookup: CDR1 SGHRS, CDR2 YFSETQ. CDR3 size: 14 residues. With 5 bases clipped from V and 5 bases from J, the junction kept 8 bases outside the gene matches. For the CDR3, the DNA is TGCGCCAGCAGACCGGGACTAGCTCGGGACGAGCAGTACTTC. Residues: CASRPGLARDEQYF.